Each of the 22 T cell receptor beta chains below was sequenced from the same sample in a study of cytomegalovirus exposure and HLA in healthy donors. Vbeta (60) and Jbeta (13) primers were used in the PCR. TCRdb's table, derived via immunoSEQ multiplex PCR, lists solely in-frame clones and lacks some. The table lists just over 150,000 clones, about 75% of them singletons, with around 0.97% in the top ten. The sample consisted of PBMCs. Source of these receptors: a woman in her forties or fifties in good health and CMV-seropositive.

Comment on this clone: Compared with germline, one end of the junction differs, possibly owing to a read error. V gene TRBV7-9 combines with J gene TRBJ2-7; 11 positions agree with TRBD2. This CDR3 is built from 12 residues. Germline CDR1 and CDR2: SEHNR and FQNEAQ (reference sequence). CDR3 sequence (DNA): TGTGCCAGCAGTTCTAGCGGGAGGCGACGAGACTTC. Protein: CASSSSGRRRDF. The full variable domain, with the rest looked up from reference TRBV7-9 and TRBJ2-7, is DTGVSQNPRHKITKRGQNVTFRCDPISEHNRLYWYRQTLGQGPEFLTYFQNEAQLEKSRLLSDRFSAERPKGSFSTLEIQRTEQGDSAMYLCASSSSGRRRDFGPGTRLTVT.

V and J are TRBV27 and TRBJ1-6; D is unclear. The CDR3 runs to 15 residues. V lost 2 bases, J lost 9 bases, and 14 bases lay in between. Germline lookup yields CDR1 MNHEY and CDR2 SMNVEV (reference sequence). This chain's CDR3 is CASSLVSSVSSPLHF. The CDR3 DNA is TGTGCCAGCAGTTTAGTTTCGTCCGTGAGTTCACCCCTCCACTTT.

V usage is TRBV11-2 and J usage is TRBJ2-1, with 11 positions matching TRBD2. The V and J ends lost 5 bases and 3 bases, in that order; junction bases with no gene match: 3. The CDR3 covers 15 residues. Germline CDR1 reads SGHAT; CDR2 reads FQNNGV. The CDR3, as DNA: TGTGCCAGCAGCCCGGGACTAGCGGACTACAATGAGCAGTTCTTC. It is translated as CASSPGLADYNEQFF.

The chain joins TRBV29-1 to TRBJ1-4, with a possible D match to TRBD1 (6 bases). Trimming took 4 bases from V and 8 from J, leaving 14 bases between them. Germline V gene data show CDR1 as SQVTM and CDR2 as ANQGSEA. The CDR3 consists of 13 residues. This CDR3 reads CSVVGGSSEKLFF. CDR3 DNA sequence: TGCAGCGTTGTAGGGGGTTCTAGCGAAAAACTGTTTTTT.

The genes are TRBV9 and TRBJ2-3; D remains unclear. The CDR3 runs to 14 residues. Per the germline V gene, CDR1 is SGDLS and CDR2 is YYNGEE. Trimming stripped 0 bases from V and 0 bases from J, with 5 bases between. CDR3 loop: CASSVAISTDTQYF. The CDR3 region has the DNA TGTGCCAGCAGCGTAGCAATTAGCACAGATACGCAGTATTTT.

The chain has TRBV5-1 and TRBJ2-1, with TRBD2 matching 8 bases. The ends lost 4 bases at V and 8 bases at J; junction bases unmatched: 11. Germline CDR1 reads SGHRS; CDR2 reads YFSETQ. The CDR3 has 15 residues. This CDR3 is CASSPPGLGGDEQFF. The CDR3 coding sequence is TGCGCCAGCAGCCCACCGGGACTAGGGGGGGATGAGCAGTTCTTC.

This clone was seen more than once but under ten times. This sequence joins TRBV6-5 and TRBJ2-7, with a tentative D call TRBD1 (5 bases). Looked up from germline, CDR1 is MNHEY and CDR2 is SVGAGI. CDR3 size: 12 residues. Trimming took off 5 bases at V and 12 bases at J, with 17 bases between the two ends. The CDR3 region has the DNA TGTGCCAGCAGTCCCGAGGTGGGGCTCCTGTACTTC. Translation gives CASSPEVGLLYF.

There are a few counts of this clone. The chain links TRBV29-1 to TRBJ1-1; unclear D gene. The CDR3 has 13 residues. V gave up 1 base and J gave up 10 bases, with 16 bases separating them. The germline CDR1 and CDR2 sequences are SQVTM and ANQGSEA. Written as DNA, the CDR3 is TGCAGCGTTGAAGGACGGCATCGGGTGGGAGCTTTCTTT. This encodes CSVEGRHRVGAFF.

The chain employs TRBV13 and TRBJ2-7, with unresolved D. V dropped 7 bases and J dropped 1 base, with 11 bases sitting between them. The germline V gene encodes CDR1 PRHDT and CDR2 FYEKMQ (reference sequence). The CDR3 spans 13 residues. Here the CDR3 reads CASTLFESYEQYF. The CDR3 nucleotides are TGTGCCAGCACCCTCTTCGAGTCCTACGAGCAGTACTTC.

J is TRBJ1-1 and V is TRBV6-1, with TRBD1 matching 11 bases. V was clipped by 6 bases and J by 4 bases; unmatched bases: 7. The germline V gene has CDR1 MNHNS and CDR2 SASEGT. The CDR3 loop spans 15 amino acids. This CDR3 reads CASRGQGAFRTEAFF. The CDR3 DNA reads as TGTGCCAGCAGAGGACAGGGGGCATTTCGCACTGAAGCTTTCTTT.

The rearrangement links TRBV5-6 to TRBJ2-7; 8 positions match TRBD2. This CDR3 has 14 amino acids. J was trimmed by 6 bases and V by 3 bases; bases with no gene match: 8. Germline CDR1 SGHDT, CDR2 YYEEEE. CDR3 nucleotide sequence: TGTGCCAGCAGCTGGACTAGCTTGGTAAGCGAGCAGTACTTC. As protein: CASSWTSLVSEQYF.

The rearrangement joins TRBV4-3 to TRBJ2-5; 9 bases map to TRBD2. J was trimmed by 2 bases and V by 0 bases; bases with no gene match: 7. The CDR3 length is 17 residues. Germline CDR1 reads LGHNA; CDR2 reads YSLEER. For the CDR3, the DNA is TGCGCCAGCAGCCAAGATGCTAGCGGGGTGACACAAGAGACCCAGTACTTC. This translates into CASSQDASGVTQETQYF.

The rearrangement joins TRBV11-2 to TRBJ1-3; D not certain. This CDR3 has 17 residues. Germline CDR1 is SGHAT and CDR2 is FQNNGV. Trimming pared 2 bases from V and 0 bases from J, leaving 14 bases between. The CDR3 DNA follows: TGTGCCAGCAGCTTAAGAAGTGGCGGCAGCTCTGGAAACACCATATATTTT. This translates into CASSLRSGGSSGNTIYF.

The chain carries TRBV4-3 and TRBJ2-3; TRBD2 is a possible D gene (5 bases). CDR1 and CDR2 from the germline V gene are LGHNA and YSLEER. The V gene lost 1 base and the J gene lost 1 base, with 12 bases spanning the gap. This CDR3 is built from 16 residues. CDR3 nucleotides: TGCGCCAGCAGCCAAGCACCACTAGGTGGCACAGATACGCAGTATTTT. This codes for CASSQAPLGGTDTQYF.

This chain joins TRBV25-1 and TRBJ2-7, with 8 bases matching TRBD1. The V segment lost 4 bases and the J segment 7 bases; nucleotides outside the gene matches: 15. This CDR3 spans 16 amino acids. The germline CDR1 and CDR2 sequences are MGHDK and SYGVNS. CDR3 sequence reads: CASSAPGTGFNGEQYF. Here the CDR3 DNA reads TGTGCCAGCAGTGCCCCCGGGACAGGCTTCAATGGGGAGCAGTACTTC.

V gene TRBV6-1 combines with J gene TRBJ2-7, with TRBD1 identical over 11 bases. V lost 2 bases and J lost 0; bases outside the gene matches: 15. This CDR3 region has 20 residues. Germline V lookup: CDR1 MNHNS, CDR2 SASEGT. This chain's CDR3 is CASSERFIGQGASLSYEQYF. CDR3 sequence (DNA): TGTGCCAGCAGTGAAAGGTTTATCGGACAGGGGGCTTCCCTCTCCTACGAGCAGTACTTC.

The rearrangement links TRBV2 to TRBJ1-5, with D possibly TRBD1 on 6 matching bases. V dropped 8 bases and J dropped 3 bases, with 17 bases sitting between them. The CDR3 extends over 15 amino acids. Per the germline V gene, CDR1 is SNHLY and CDR2 is FYNNEI. As DNA, the CDR3 is TGTGCCAGCTCCCTGCAACAGGGTGCCAATCAGCCCCAGCATTTT. Translation: CASSLQQGANQPQHF.

For this clone: An end of the junction does not agree with germline; a read error may underlie this. The chain joins TRBV7-7 to TRBJ2-3; D is uncertain. Germline CDR1 reads SSHAT; CDR2 reads FNYEAQ (reference sequence). This CDR3 comprises 15 residues. As DNA, the CDR3 is TGTGCTAGCAGCCAATCGACGGAGCTCACAGATACGCAGTATTTT. Its protein product is CASSQSTELTDTQYF.

V and J are TRBV6-5 and TRBJ2-1; 9 bases are a match to TRBD1. Trimming removed 2 bases from V and 9 bases from J; junction bases left unmatched: 8. This CDR3 is 15 amino acids long. The germline V gene encodes CDR1 MNHEY and CDR2 SVGAGI. The CDR3 DNA follows: TGTGCCAGCAGTTACATTACAGGGGGCGATCCTGAGCAGTTCTTC. It encodes CASSYITGGDPEQFF.

V is TRBV28 and J is TRBJ1-2; the D gene is possibly TRBD1 (5 bases). CDR1 and CDR2 (germline): MDHEN, SYDVKM. V was shortened by 7 bases and J by 4 bases, with 19 bases between the two germline ends. The CDR3 length is 15 residues. DNA of the CDR3: TGTGCCAGCACCCTAGCGACAGAACCCTTCTATGGCTACACCTTC. Residues: CASTLATEPFYGYTF.

This clone appeared a single time. This chain connects TRBV5-1 to TRBJ1-1, with D hard to call. The ends were cut back, 3 bases at V and 4 bases at J, with 19 bases in the middle. This CDR3 has 16 amino acids. Germline loops: CDR1 SGHRS, CDR2 YFSETQ. CDR3 sequence: CASSYSLGSLFTEAFF. The CDR3 coding sequence is TGCGCCAGCAGCTATAGCCTTGGCAGCCTATTCACTGAAGCTTTCTTT.

V is TRBV4-2 and J is TRBJ2-5, with 7 bases aligning to TRBD2. The CDR3 loop spans 15 amino acids. With 2 bases clipped from V and 11 bases from J, the junction kept 14 bases outside the gene matches. Germline V gene sequence: CDR1 LGHNA, CDR2 YNFKEQ. This CDR3 is CASSQQRDLRGEQYF. CDR3 DNA: TGTGCCAGCAGCCAACAGCGGGACCTCCGTGGGGAGCAGTACTTC.